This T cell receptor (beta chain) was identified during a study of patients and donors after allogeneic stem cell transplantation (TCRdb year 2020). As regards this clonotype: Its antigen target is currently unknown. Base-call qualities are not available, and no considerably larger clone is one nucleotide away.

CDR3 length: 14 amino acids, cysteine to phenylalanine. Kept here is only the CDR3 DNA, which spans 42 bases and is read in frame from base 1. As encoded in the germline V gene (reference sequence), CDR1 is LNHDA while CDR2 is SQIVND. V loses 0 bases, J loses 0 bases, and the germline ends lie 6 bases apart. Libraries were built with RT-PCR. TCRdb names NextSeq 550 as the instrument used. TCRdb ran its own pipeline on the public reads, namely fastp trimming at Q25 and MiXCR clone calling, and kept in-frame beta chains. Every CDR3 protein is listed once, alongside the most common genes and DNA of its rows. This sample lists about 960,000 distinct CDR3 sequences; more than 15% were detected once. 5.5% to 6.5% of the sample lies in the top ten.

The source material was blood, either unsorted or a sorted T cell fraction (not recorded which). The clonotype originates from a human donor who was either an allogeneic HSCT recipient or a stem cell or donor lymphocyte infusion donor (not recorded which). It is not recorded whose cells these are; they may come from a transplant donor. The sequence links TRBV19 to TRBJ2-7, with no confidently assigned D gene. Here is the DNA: TGTGCCAGTAGTATAGAGATGGGCTCCTACGAGCAGTACTTC. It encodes CASSIEMGSYEQYF.